Shown below are 7 T cell receptor beta chains from a single sample sequenced in a study of blood T cell repertoires in COVID-19. TCRdb's copy holds only in-frame clones and misses some; the assay was immunoSEQ multiplex PCR. The data show about 180,000 clones, around three quarters seen once. Sequenced: peripheral blood. These receptors originate from a man between 65 and 85 years old with active or convalescent COVID-19.

The genes are TRBV10-3 and TRBJ1-1; D might be TRBD1 (6 bases). The CDR3 contains 15 residues. Between the trimmed V and J ends, which lost 3 bases and 4 bases, there was a span of 15 bases. Germline V lookup: CDR1 ENHRY, CDR2 SYGVKD. CDR3 coding DNA: TGTGCCATCAGTGATGGGACAACGGGGACCACTGAAGCTTTCTTT. Translation: CAISDGTTGTTEAFF.

DNA of the CDR3: TGTGCCAGCAGCCCCCAGACAGGGAATCAAGAGACCCAGTACTTC. This gives the protein CASSPQTGNQETQYF. The chain uses TRBV7-3 and TRBJ2-5; TRBD1 aligns across 7 bases. The CDR3 loop spans 15 amino acids. The ends lost 5 bases at V and 2 bases at J; junction bases unmatched: 8. Germline assignment: CDR1 SGHTA and CDR2 FQGTGA.

This clone was seen just once. The rearrangement joins TRBV6-2 or TRBV6-3 to TRBJ2-7, with a weak D call TRBD1 (6 bases). V was clipped by 6 bases and J by 8 bases, with 14 bases between them. This CDR3 region has 12 residues. Looked up from germline, CDR1 is MNHEY and CDR2 is SVGEGT. For the CDR3, the DNA is TGTGCCAGCAGCCGCGACAGGCGGCAGCAGTACTTC. This encodes CASSRDRRQQYF.

The V gene is TRBV5-4, the J gene TRBJ1-4; TRBD1 matches 7 bases. The CDR3 has 14 amino acids. Germline assignment: CDR1 SGHNT and CDR2 YYREEE (reference sequence). Trimming at V came to 4 bases and at J to 7 bases, leaving 7 bases not matched to a gene. The CDR3 region is CASSRQGEVEKLFF. CDR3 coding DNA: TGTGCCAGCAGCCGACAGGGAGAGGTTGAAAAACTGTTTTTT.

This clone appeared once. The genes are TRBV7-8 and TRBJ1-1; a possible D gene is TRBD1 (5 bases). Trimming took off 4 bases at V and 7 bases at J, with 16 bases between the two ends. CDR3 size: 14 residues. The germline CDR1 and CDR2 sequences are SGHVS and FQNEAQ. CDR3 protein: CASSSREGRIEAFF. CDR3 nucleotide sequence: TGTGCCAGCAGCTCCCGCGAGGGGAGGATTGAAGCTTTCTTT.

The chain has TRBV18 and TRBJ2-1; 11 bases line up with TRBD2. CDR1 is KGHSH and CDR2 is LQKENI in the germline V gene. The ends lost 3 bases at V and 1 base at J; junction bases unmatched: 5. The CDR3 sequence is 17 residues long. The CDR3 nucleotides are TGTGCCAGCTCACCTAGCGGGGGGGCCGAATCCTACAATGAGCAGTTCTTC. The encoded protein is CASSPSGGAESYNEQFF. The entire variable domain, with the rest obtained from reference TRBV18 and TRBJ2-1, is as follows: NAGVMQNPRHLVRRRGQEARLRCSPMKGHSHVYWYRQLPEEGLKFMVYLQKENIIDESGMPKERFSAEFPKEGPSILRIQQVVRGDSAAYFCASSPSGGAESYNEQFFGPGTRLTVL.

V gene TRBV27 combines with J gene TRBJ2-7; 8 bases align to TRBD2. Germline V gives CDR1 MNHEY, CDR2 SMNVEV (reference sequence). This CDR3 has 16 residues. With 6 bases clipped from V and 3 bases from J, the junction kept 13 bases outside the gene matches. The CDR3 spells CASSRWASGPFYEQYF. The DNA of the CDR3 is TGTGCCAGCAGCCGGTGGGCTAGCGGGCCTTTCTACGAGCAGTACTTC.